The clone carrying this T cell receptor (beta chain) was picked up one time. V was shortened by 2 bases and J by 7 bases, with 12 bases between the two germline ends. This CDR3 comprises 13 residues. Germline values: CDR1 SGHDT, CDR2 YYEEEE. These data are taken from a study of blood T cell repertoires in COVID-19. Study information: Some COVID-19 samples were acute and others convalescent; all came from the United States, Italy and Spain. T cells, B-cell-depleted T cells, or PBMCs provided the cDNA or gDNA that served as material.

Authors' methods: Amplified reference gene primers provided the basis for estimating nucleated cell counts. Sequencing was performed with immunoSEQ multiplex PCR; in TCRdb, only in-frame clones are kept and a portion is missing. The D gene and trimming were derived from the DNA, and the V and J assignments and clone size from that table. Here the sample spans about 280,000 clones, 65% to 90% being singletons. This receptor was identified in a man aged 45-60 years with active or convalescent COVID-19. V gene TRBV5-6 combines with J gene TRBJ1-1; a possible D gene is TRBD1 (6 bases). Sequences were obtained from peripheral blood. The CDR3 region has the DNA TGTGCCAGCAGCTTTGGGGACAAGCATGAAGCTTTCTTT. It encodes CASSFGDKHEAFF.